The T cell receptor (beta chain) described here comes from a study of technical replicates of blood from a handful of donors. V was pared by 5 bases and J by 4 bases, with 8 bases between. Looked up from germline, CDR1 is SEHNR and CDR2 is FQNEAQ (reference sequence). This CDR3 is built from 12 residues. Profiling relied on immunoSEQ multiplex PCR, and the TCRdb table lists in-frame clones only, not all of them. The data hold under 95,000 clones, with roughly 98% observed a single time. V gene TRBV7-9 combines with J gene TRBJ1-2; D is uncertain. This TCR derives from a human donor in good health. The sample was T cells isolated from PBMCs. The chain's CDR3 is CASSPSAYGYTF. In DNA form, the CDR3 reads TGTGCCAGCAGCCCCAGCGCCTATGGCTACACCTTC. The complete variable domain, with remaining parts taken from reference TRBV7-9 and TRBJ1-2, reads DTGVSQNPRHKITKRGQNVTFRCDPISEHNRLYWYRQTLGQGPEFLTYFQNEAQLEKSRLLSDRFSAERPKGSFSTLEIQRTEQGDSAMYLCASSPSAYGYTFGSGTRLTVV.